These 29 T cell receptor beta chains share one sample of origin, sequenced in a study of shared clonotypes between healthy human individuals. Some clones are missing from TCRdb's copy, which holds only in-frame ones; the method was immunoSEQ multiplex PCR. Here the sample spans a few hundred thousand clones, just under 97% being singletons. Selected positively for CCR7 and CD45RO-negative, naive CD8 cells excluded terminally differentiated effector memory CD45RA+ cells. Sequencing was done on a sample of naive CD8+ T cells sorted from blood. These receptors all stem from a young woman in good health.

V is TRBV28 and J is TRBJ2-7, with D possibly TRBD2 on 7 matching bases. Germline CDR1 and CDR2: MDHEN and SYDVKM. V dropped 7 bases and J dropped 4 bases, with 20 bases sitting between them. The CDR3 spans 15 residues. CDR3: CASTPFRGGSYEQYF. The DNA for the CDR3 is TGTGCCAGCACCCCCTTCAGGGGCGGGAGTTACGAGCAGTACTTC.

J is TRBJ1-2 and V is TRBV27; unclear D gene. This CDR3 is built from 13 residues. Trimming left V 3 bases short and J 4 bases short, with 9 bases between. Germline CDR1 reads MNHEY; CDR2 reads SMNVEV (reference sequence). The CDR3, as DNA: TGTGCCAGCAGTTTGTCCAGTGTCTATGGCTACACCTTC. It specifies CASSLSSVYGYTF.

The chain has TRBV5-4 and TRBJ2-7; possibly TRBD1 for D (6 bases). V was clipped by 4 bases and J by 4 bases, with 9 bases between them. The CDR3 is 12 residues long. Germline CDR1 reads SGHNT; CDR2 reads YYREEE (reference sequence). CDR3 in amino acids: CASSAGEYEQYF. CDR3 sequence (DNA): TGTGCCAGCAGCGCAGGGGAGTACGAGCAGTACTTC.

This chain links TRBV6-1 with TRBJ1-5; maybe TRBD1 (6 bases). The CDR3 is made up of 15 amino acids. The germline V gene has CDR1 MNHNS and CDR2 SASEGT. Trimming stripped 0 bases from V and 6 bases from J, with 12 bases between. CDR3 in amino acids: CASSEARGASQPQHF. The CDR3 DNA sequence: TGTGCCAGCAGTGAAGCACGGGGGGCCAGTCAGCCCCAGCATTTT.

The chain combines TRBV15 with TRBJ2-2; a possible D gene is TRBD1 (5 bases). The CDR3 is 15 amino acids. V lost 3 bases and J lost 1, with 9 bases in between. Germline V gene sequence: CDR1 LNHNV, CDR2 YYDKDF (reference sequence). The CDR3 protein is CATSSLRENTGELFF. Here the CDR3 DNA reads TGTGCCACCAGCAGCCTCAGGGAGAACACCGGGGAGCTGTTTTTT.

V gene TRBV18 combines with J gene TRBJ1-1; D uncertain. The germline CDR1 and CDR2 sequences are KGHSH and LQKENI. V dropped 6 bases and J dropped 6 bases, with 11 bases sitting between them. The CDR3 runs to 12 residues. CDR3 protein: CASSQSGAEAFF. In nucleotides, the CDR3 is TGTGCCAGCTCCCAGTCGGGCGCTGAAGCTTTCTTT.

This chain links TRBV27 with TRBJ2-7, with 12 bases fitting TRBD1. Trimming at V came to 3 bases and at J to 4 bases, leaving 4 bases not matched to a gene. The CDR3 loop spans 15 amino acids. Germline CDR1 is MNHEY and CDR2 is SMNVEV (reference sequence). The CDR3 loop reads CASSFGTGGMYEQYF. In DNA form, the CDR3 reads TGTGCCAGCAGTTTCGGGACAGGGGGCATGTACGAGCAGTACTTC.

The genes are TRBV7-8 and TRBJ2-7, with 8 bases matching TRBD2. CDR3 length: 13 amino acids. CDR1 SGHVS and CDR2 FQNEAQ come from the germline V gene. The junction had 5 bases not matched to a gene; V was cut back by 6 bases and J by 4 bases. The CDR3 protein is CASRGLAGYEQYF. The CDR3 DNA reads TGTGCCAGCAGAGGCCTAGCGGGTTACGAGCAGTACTTC. The whole variable domain, filled in from reference TRBV7-8 and TRBJ2-7, reads GAGVSQSPRYKVAKRGQDVALRCDPISGHVSLFWYQQALGQGPEFLTYFQNEAQLDKSGLPSDRFFAERPEGSVSTLKIQRTQQEDSAVYLCASRGLAGYEQYFGPGTRLTVT.

The chain is built from TRBV23-1 and TRBJ1-5, with no clear D. TRBV23-1 has ORF status, its function being uncertain. V lost 4 bases, J lost 7 bases, and 14 bases lay in between. CDR3 length: 14 residues. The DNA of the CDR3 is TGCGCCAGCAGTCGCATTACGGGGTTACAGCCCCAGCATTTT. It encodes CASSRITGLQPQHF.

The chain is built from TRBV7-7 and TRBJ2-2; possibly TRBD1 for D (5 bases). CDR1 and CDR2 (germline): SSHAT, FNYEAQ (reference sequence). V lost 5 bases and J 7 bases, leaving 11 bases between the germline ends. The CDR3 loop spans 13 amino acids. The CDR3 region has the DNA TGTGCCAGCAGCCTACAGGAAAACGGGGAGCTGTTTTTT. It encodes CASSLQENGELFF.

CDR3 coding DNA: TGTGCCAGCAGCCCTGAAGAGGGGGGATTCAGCACCGGGGAGCTGTTTTTT. Encoded protein: CASSPEEGGFSTGELFF. The rearrangement joins TRBV13 to TRBJ2-2; perhaps D is TRBD1 or TRBD2 (6 bases each). The CDR3 consists of 17 residues. V was shortened by 5 bases and J by 4 bases, with 20 bases between the two germline ends. Germline assignment: CDR1 PRHDT and CDR2 FYEKMQ (reference sequence). Looking up the rest from reference TRBV13 and TRBJ2-2 gives the full variable domain: AAGVIQSPRHLIKEKRETATLKCYPIPRHDTVYWYQQGPGQDPQFLISFYEKMQSDKGSIPDRFSAQQFSDYHSELNMSSLELGDSALYFCASSPEEGGFSTGELFFGEGSRLTVL.

The chain combines TRBV7-8 with TRBJ2-3; D gene ambiguous. V was pared by 3 bases and J by 0 bases, with 16 bases between. Germline V gene data show CDR1 as SGHVS and CDR2 as FQNEAQ. This CDR3 is 17 amino acids long. CDR3 bases: TGTGCCAGCAGCTTGGCTCTGATCGGTGCTAGCACAGATACGCAGTATTTT. Translating gives CASSLALIGASTDTQYF.

The V call is TRBV7-6, the J call TRBJ2-3; D is possibly TRBD1 or TRBD2 (6 bases each). From germline, CDR1 is SGHVS and CDR2 FNYEAQ. There are 15 residues in the CDR3. The V gene lost 5 bases and the J gene lost 2 bases, with 14 bases spanning the gap. The CDR3 coding sequence is TGTGCCAGCAGCGCGGGACAATTTATCACAGATACGCAGTATTTT. Translation: CASSAGQFITDTQYF.

CDR3 DNA: TGCGCCAGCAGCACTAGCGGGAGGGCCGCGGGGGAGCAGTACTTC. Its translation: CASSTSGRAAGEQYF. The chain is built from TRBV5-1 and TRBJ2-7; TRBD2 matches at 13 bases. Germline V gene lookup returns CDR1 SGHRS and CDR2 YFSETQ. The CDR3 is 15 residues long. V trimming: 4 bases; J trimming: 7 bases; junction bases outside the gene matches: 8.

The chain uses TRBV10-1 and TRBJ2-3, with D perhaps matching TRBD2 (6 bases). CDR1 is WNHNN, CDR2 SYGVQD, per germline (reference sequence). The CDR3 is 14 residues long. Trimming pared 5 bases from V and 2 bases from J, leaving 11 bases between. The CDR3 sequence: CASSTREYTDTQYF. Here the CDR3 DNA reads TGCGCCAGCAGTACCCGGGAGTACACAGATACGCAGTATTTT.

The rearrangement uses TRBV11-2 and TRBJ2-1; D may match TRBD1 or TRBD2 (5 bases each). Germline lookup yields CDR1 SGHAT and CDR2 FQNNGV. The CDR3 is 13 amino acids. Deletions cut 9 bases from V and 7 bases from J, with 16 bases between. CDR3: CASRDVSANEQFF. The CDR3 nucleotides read TGTGCCAGTCGGGACGTGAGTGCAAATGAGCAGTTCTTC.

This clone was observed a single time. V usage is TRBV21-1 and J usage is TRBJ2-5; TRBD2 was called by the table and not checked on the DNA. TRBV21-1 is a pseudogene. The CDR3 spans 16 residues. The CDR3 protein is CASSIPGLAGVETQYF. CDR3 bases: TGTGCCAGCAGCATACCGGGACTAGCGGGAGTGGAGACCCAGTACTTC.

The chain recombines TRBV13 with TRBJ2-3; maybe TRBD1 (5 bases). Germline CDR1 is PRHDT and CDR2 is FYEKMQ (reference sequence). Between the trimmed V and J ends, which lost 4 bases and 7 bases, there was a span of 9 bases. The CDR3 length is 12 residues. The CDR3 DNA sequence: TGTGCCAGCAGCTCCGACAGTTATACGCAGTATTTT. This codes for CASSSDSYTQYF.

The genes are TRBV11-2 and TRBJ2-1; 8 nucleotides align to TRBD2. The length of the CDR3 is 17 residues. Germline V gene sequence: CDR1 SGHAT, CDR2 FQNNGV. The J segment lost 0 bases and the V segment lost 1 base, leaving 5 bases of the junction unmatched. The DNA for the CDR3 is TGTGCCAGCAGCTTAGTTGGCGGGGGGAGCTCCTACAATGAGCAGTTCTTC. Translating it yields CASSLVGGGSSYNEQFF.

This chain uses TRBV6-6 with TRBJ2-7, with a possible D match to TRBD2 (6 bases). Trimming left V 2 bases short and J 6 bases short, with 14 bases between. The CDR3 is 14 residues long. The germline V gene has CDR1 MNHNY and CDR2 SVGAGI (reference sequence). CDR3 protein: CASSYPPLALEQYF. DNA for the CDR3: TGTGCCAGCAGTTACCCCCCACTAGCTCTCGAGCAGTACTTC.

This clone occurred once. The chain carries TRBV6-5 and TRBJ2-2; D not resolved. Looked up from germline, CDR1 is MNHEY and CDR2 is SVGAGI. V lost 5 bases and J lost 5, with 9 bases in between. The CDR3 loop spans 13 amino acids. CDR3 nucleotide sequence: TGTGCCAGCAGTGTCGGAAGTACCGGGGAGCTGTTTTTT. As protein: CASSVGSTGELFF.

J is TRBJ2-2 and V is TRBV5-4; 12 nucleotides align to TRBD2. Losses at the gene ends were 4 bases for V and 4 bases for J; bases not matched to a gene: 8. Per germline, CDR1 SGHNT and CDR2 YYREEE (reference sequence). The CDR3 length is 17 residues. CDR3 in amino acids: CASSPGTSGSGTGELFF. The CDR3 DNA reads TGTGCCAGCAGCCCCGGGACTAGCGGGTCAGGCACCGGGGAGCTGTTTTTT.

The gene calls are TRBV30 and TRBJ2-7; 11 nucleotides match TRBD2. This CDR3 contains 15 residues. In germline, CDR1 is GTSNPN, CDR2 SVGIG (reference sequence). The V gene end was trimmed by 3 bases and the J gene end by 1 base; junction bases not matched to a gene: 5. The CDR3 here is CAWRPLAGESYEQYF. CDR3 DNA sequence: TGTGCCTGGAGACCACTAGCGGGAGAATCCTACGAGCAGTACTTC.

The chain uses TRBV9 and TRBJ1-4, with D perhaps TRBD1 (6 bases). This CDR3 spans 15 amino acids. Germline assignment: CDR1 SGDLS and CDR2 YYNGEE. Trimming stripped 0 bases from V and 7 bases from J, with 13 bases between. The CDR3 reads CASSVAGGSSEKLFF. The CDR3 coding sequence is TGTGCCAGCAGCGTAGCGGGGGGCAGTAGTGAAAAACTGTTTTTT.

The chain links TRBV19 to TRBJ2-5; TRBD1 might be the D (6 bases). The end of the DNA is better explained by TRBJ2-7, so the J call may be wrong. The CDR3 covers 13 residues. Germline V CDR1 and CDR2: LNHDA, SQIVND (reference sequence). This chain's CDR3 is CASSSTGPYEQYF. In nucleotides, the CDR3 is TGTGCCAGTAGTTCGACAGGCCCCTACGAGCAGTACTTC.

The chain employs TRBV7-9 and TRBJ1-2; 7 bases align to TRBD1. There are 16 residues in the CDR3. V was clipped by 5 bases and J by 4 bases; unmatched bases: 13. The germline V gene has CDR1 SEHNR and CDR2 FQNEAQ (reference sequence). CDR3 nucleotides: TGTGCCAGCAGCCCAGCGCAGGGGGTTCTGGTCTATGGCTACACCTTC. This sequence encodes CASSPAQGVLVYGYTF.

The V and J genes are TRBV5-8 and TRBJ2-7, with D possibly being TRBD2 (6 bases). CDR3 size: 16 residues. Trimming cost V 0 bases and J 1 base, with 14 bases left between them. Germline assignment: CDR1 SGHTS and CDR2 YDEGEE. The CDR3 is CASSLGEDPPSYEQYF. The CDR3 nucleotides are TGTGCCAGCAGCTTGGGGGAGGACCCCCCATCCTACGAGCAGTACTTC.

The genes are TRBV19 and TRBJ2-6, with D uncertain. Germline V gives CDR1 LNHDA, CDR2 SQIVND (reference sequence). This CDR3 is built from 12 residues. The V and J ends lost 7 bases and 1 base respectively, with 2 bases between them. Written as DNA, the CDR3 is TGTGCCAGTAATTCTGGGGCCAACGTCCTGACTTTC. Encoded protein: CASNSGANVLTF.

The CDR3 DNA is TGCAGCGTTGAAGGGACTAGCAGCCTAGACCTCACAGATACGCAGTATTTT. The encoded protein is CSVEGTSSLDLTDTQYF. The V call is TRBV29-1, the J call TRBJ2-3, with 8 positions matching TRBD2. Losses at the gene ends were 1 base for V and 2 bases for J; bases not matched to a gene: 11. Germline loops: CDR1 SQVTM, CDR2 ANQGSEA. This CDR3 has 17 residues.